Below are 25 T cell receptor beta chains sequenced from a single sample in a study of neurological immune-mediated disorders. One entry per CDR3 protein, called by TCRdb with MiXCR from the 5' RACE reads. The sample has about 55,000 distinct CDR3 sequences; roughly 4.3% are singletons. Source material: PBMCs. These receptor sequences come from a man aged 50 or older with multiple sclerosis.

The sample holds many counts of this clonotype. The chain couples TRBV5-5 to TRBJ1-1; D call uncertain. With 1 base removed from V and 8 bases from J, the gap between germline ends came to 9 bases. The CDR3 covers 12 residues. Germline V gives CDR1 SGHKS, CDR2 YYEKEE (reference sequence). This chain's CDR3 is CASSLLQPEAFF. DNA for the CDR3: TGTGCCAGCAGCTTGCTTCAACCCGAAGCTTTCTTT.

This clonotype occurred many times. V usage is TRBV7-9 and J usage is TRBJ2-5; perhaps TRBD2 as D (7 bases). CDR1 SEHNR and CDR2 FQNEAQ come from the germline V gene (reference sequence). This CDR3 comprises 15 residues. V shed 5 bases and J shed 1 base, with 14 bases lying between them. DNA of the CDR3: TGTGCCAGCAGCCCCCCGGGGGGCCCCCAAGAGACCCAGTACTTC. Protein sequence: CASSPPGGPQETQYF.

Only a few counts were recorded for this clonotype. The chain employs TRBV10-3 and TRBJ1-1, with D uncertain. CDR3 length: 12 residues. V was clipped by 6 bases and J by 9 bases, with 14 bases between them. CDR1 is ENHRY and CDR2 is SYGVKD in the germline V gene. Here the CDR3 reads CAIRTAPSKAFF. CDR3 nucleotides: TGTGCCATCAGGACCGCCCCAAGCAAAGCTTTCTTT.

This clonotype was seen many times. A read error may produce the germline difference seen at one junction end. This chain joins TRBV4-1 and TRBJ2-5; 8 bases match TRBD2. This CDR3 has 15 amino acids. Germline CDR1 reads MGHRA; CDR2 reads YSYEKL. CDR3 DNA: TGCGCCAGCACCCAACGTGGCGGGGGGCAAGAGACCCAGTACTTC. Its protein is CASTQRGGGQETQYF.

This clonotype was detected ten times or more. J is TRBJ2-3 and V is TRBV28; weak D call: TRBD2 (6 bases). Trimming left V 4 bases short and J 3 bases short, with 14 bases between. Germline V gene sequence: CDR1 MDHEN, CDR2 SYDVKM. The CDR3 loop spans 15 amino acids. CDR3 nucleotide sequence: TGTGCCAGCAGTTCGACGGGGGTTTTTACAGATACGCAGTATTTT. Translation: CASSSTGVFTDTQYF.

In this sample, this clonotype turned up a few times. CDR3 in amino acids: CASSFPGRRVIGELFF. In nucleotides, the CDR3 is TGTGCCAGCAGCTTCCCGGGGCGTAGGGTGATCGGGGAGCTGTTTTTT. The chain has TRBV7-9 and TRBJ2-2; the D gene could be TRBD1 or TRBD2 (5 bases each). Germline CDR1 SEHNR, CDR2 FQNEAQ (reference sequence). This CDR3 is built from 16 residues. Trimming cost V 3 bases and J 7 bases, with 18 bases left between them.

At least ten counts were recorded for this clonotype. The rearrangement uses TRBV5-1 and TRBJ2-3, with no clear D. V lost 6 bases to trimming and J lost 6 bases, with 17 bases between them. The CDR3 length is 14 residues. Germline CDR1 is SGHRS and CDR2 is YFSETQ. CDR3 amino acids: CASTSDLQRDTQYF. DNA for the CDR3: TGCGCCAGCACCTCGGACCTTCAGAGGGATACGCAGTATTTT.

This clonotype was detected many times. The chain employs TRBV5-1 and TRBJ2-5; 8 nucleotides align to TRBD1. CDR3 length: 13 amino acids. With V trimmed by 4 bases and J by 3 bases, 2 bases remained unmatched. CDR1 is SGHRS, CDR2 YFSETQ, per germline. The chain's CDR3 is CASSMTGEETQYF. DNA for the CDR3: TGCGCCAGCAGCATGACAGGGGAAGAGACCCAGTACTTC.

J is TRBJ1-5 and V is TRBV20-1; D ambiguous. CDR1 DFQATT and CDR2 SNEGSKA come from the germline V gene (reference sequence). CDR3 length: 14 amino acids. Trimming cost V 3 bases and J 4 bases, with 13 bases left between them. In DNA, the CDR3 is TGCAGTGCTAGCCCGCCCAGAGGGAATCAGCCCCAGCATTTT. Translating gives CSASPPRGNQPQHF.

This chain uses TRBV3-1 with TRBJ2-1, with D tentatively TRBD2 (5 bases). Germline values: CDR1 LGHDT, CDR2 YNNKEL (reference sequence). The germline V and J ends were trimmed by 1 base and 10 bases, with 14 bases remaining between them. CDR3 size: 14 residues. The CDR3 spells CASSQGRSGGEQFF. The CDR3 DNA reads as TGTGCCAGCAGCCAAGGCCGGAGTGGCGGGGAGCAGTTCTTC.

This clonotype was recorded at least ten times. J is TRBJ1-1 and V is TRBV5-1; 7 bases match TRBD1. V trimming: 2 bases; J trimming: 2 bases; junction bases outside the gene matches: 3. The CDR3 is 14 amino acids. Germline values: CDR1 SGHRS, CDR2 YFSETQ. CDR3 protein: CASSLQGPNTEAFF. CDR3 sequence (DNA): TGCGCCAGCAGCTTACAGGGGCCAAACACTGAAGCTTTCTTT.

This clonotype occurred many times. The chain employs TRBV12-3 or TRBV12-4 and TRBJ1-1, with 7 bases aligning to TRBD1. The ends lost 6 bases at V and 1 base at J; junction bases unmatched: 5. This CDR3 comprises 14 residues. Here the CDR3 reads CASSPGTENTEAFF. DNA for the CDR3: TGTGCCAGCAGCCCCGGGACAGAGAACACTGAAGCTTTCTTT.

This clonotype showed up many times. The chain uses TRBV5-1 and TRBJ1-5; 7 bases map to TRBD1. Germline V CDR1 and CDR2: SGHRS, YFSETQ. V dropped 0 bases and J dropped 7; count of bases not matched to a gene: 1. The CDR3 contains 13 residues. The CDR3 here is CASSLGGGQPQHF. The CDR3 coding sequence is TGCGCCAGCAGCTTGGGAGGGGGCCAGCCCCAGCATTTT.

The sample holds many counts of this clonotype. The V gene is TRBV7-8, the J gene TRBJ1-3, with 7 bases that match TRBD1. CDR1 and CDR2 (germline): SGHVS, FQNEAQ. The V gene end was trimmed by 5 bases and the J gene end by 2 bases; junction bases not matched to a gene: 6. This CDR3 region has 15 residues. The CDR3 reads CASSATGETGNTIYF. The CDR3 DNA is TGTGCCAGCAGCGCCACAGGGGAAACTGGAAACACCATATATTTT.

This clonotype was counted at least ten times. The V gene is TRBV6-1, the J gene TRBJ1-1, with a weak D call TRBD1 (6 bases). The V gene lost 11 bases and the J gene lost 0 bases, with 19 bases spanning the gap. CDR1 and CDR2 from the germline V gene are MNHNS and SASEGT. The CDR3 runs 15 residues. CDR3 DNA sequence: TGTGCCGCAAAAGTCCCGGGACACCTGAACACTGAAGCTTTCTTT. It specifies CAAKVPGHLNTEAFF.

This clonotype was detected a few times. This sequence joins TRBV7-8 and TRBJ2-1, with unresolved D. This CDR3 has 20 amino acids. In germline, CDR1 is SGHVS, CDR2 FQNEAQ. Deletions cut 0 bases from V and 6 bases from J, with 27 bases between. The CDR3 DNA is TGTGCCAGCAGCTTAGCCACAGCAGTTACGGCCCTCCCGACCTCCAATGAGCAGTTCTTC. This codes for CASSLATAVTALPTSNEQFF.

In this sample, this clonotype turned up many times. The V call is TRBV5-1, the J call TRBJ1-1; D possibly corresponds to TRBD1 (5 bases). The length of the CDR3 is 14 residues. The V gene's germline CDR1 is SGHRS and CDR2 YFSETQ. Between the trimmed V and J ends, which lost 1 base and 2 bases, there was a span of 9 bases. CDR3: CASSLFGANTEAFF. CDR3 sequence (DNA): TGCGCCAGCAGCTTGTTTGGGGCAAACACTGAAGCTTTCTTT. Full variable domain (rest looked up from reference TRBV5-1 and TRBJ1-1): KAGVTQTPRYLIKTRGQQVTLSCSPISGHRSVSWYQQTPGQGLQFLFEYFSETQRNKGNFPGRFSGRQFSNSRSEMNVSTLELGDSALYLCASSLFGANTEAFFGQGTRLTVV.

This clonotype was picked up many times. The chain carries TRBV15 and TRBJ1-2; 9 nucleotides match TRBD1. This CDR3 is 15 amino acids long. The V segment lost 0 bases and the J segment 7 bases; nucleotides outside the gene matches: 6. CDR1 and CDR2 (germline): LNHNV, YYDKDF (reference sequence). Here the CDR3 DNA reads TGTGCCACCAGCAGAGATACCGACAGGGGGGCTGGCTACACCTTC. Translation gives CATSRDTDRGAGYTF.

This clonotype occurred many times. The chain joins TRBV12-3 or TRBV12-4 to TRBJ1-1; 7 positions agree with TRBD1. V gave up 1 base and J gave up 0 bases; unmatched junction bases: 8. The CDR3 has 17 amino acids. As DNA, the CDR3 is TGTGCCAGCAGTTTAGGAGGGGGCGCGGCCCTGAACACTGAAGCTTTCTTT. Protein sequence: CASSLGGGAALNTEAFF.

This clonotype was recorded at least ten times. This chain joins TRBV29-1 and TRBJ1-1, with D unresolved. Trimming removed 0 bases at V and 5 bases at J, with 16 bases between. Per the germline V gene, CDR1 is SQVTM and CDR2 is ANQGSEA. The CDR3 has 15 residues. CDR3 DNA: TGCAGCGTTGAAGATTTAGAGGGAGTTGAGACTGAAGCTTTCTTT. It translates to CSVEDLEGVETEAFF.

This clonotype was counted ten times or more. The J gene is TRBJ2-3, the V gene TRBV24-1, with 7 bases fitting TRBD2. The CDR3 totals 16 residues. The germline CDR1 and CDR2 sequences are KGHDR and SFDVKD. The V gene end was trimmed by 4 bases and the J gene end by 3 bases; junction bases not matched to a gene: 9. The CDR3: CATSDQRGGGTDTQYF. CDR3 in DNA: TGTGCCACCAGTGACCAGCGCGGGGGAGGAACAGATACGCAGTATTTT.

This clonotype was picked up many times. The chain joins TRBV3-1 to TRBJ2-7, with D hard to call. Germline CDR1 reads LGHDT; CDR2 reads YNNKEL (reference sequence). Trimming pared 2 bases from V and 2 bases from J, leaving 4 bases between. This CDR3 is built from 12 residues. The CDR3: CASSQLAYEQYF. The CDR3 DNA reads TGTGCCAGCAGCCAACTAGCCTACGAGCAGTACTTC.

This clonotype was detected only a few times. Being one base from a much bigger clone, this may be a read error. The chain is built from TRBV7-9 and TRBJ2-5; 8 positions agree with TRBD2. CDR3 length equals 14 residues. V lost 5 bases, J lost 4 bases, and 6 bases stayed unmatched. In germline, CDR1 is SEHNR, CDR2 FQNEAQ (reference sequence). CDR3: CASSAGGMGETQYF. The CDR3 DNA reads TGTGCCAGCAGCGCGGGGGGTATGGGAGAGACCCAGTACTTC. Drawing the rest from reference TRBV7-9 and TRBJ2-5, the complete variable domain is DTGVSQNPRHKITKRGQNVTFRCDPISEHNRLYWYRQTLGQGPEFLTYFQNEAQLEKSRLLSDRFSAERPKGSFSTLEIQRTEQGDSAMYLCASSAGGMGETQYFGPGTRLLVL.

This clonotype was seen ten or more times. The V and J genes are TRBV4-1 and TRBJ1-1; 8 bases are shared with TRBD1. There are 16 residues in the CDR3. V shed 1 base and J 2 bases; nucleotides not matched to a gene: 6. CDR1 and CDR2 from the germline V gene are MGHRA and YSYEKL. For the CDR3, the DNA is TGCGCCAGCAGCCAAGTGACAGGGGCCCTAAACACTGAAGCTTTCTTT. The encoded protein is CASSQVTGALNTEAFF.

In this sample, this clonotype turned up many times. The chain links TRBV15 to TRBJ1-5; D not certain. The CDR3 sequence is 16 residues long. Germline V gene sequence: CDR1 LNHNV, CDR2 YYDKDF (reference sequence). The V end was cut by 0 bases, the J end by 5 bases, with 14 bases between. The CDR3 sequence: CATSRERPGYYQPQHF. CDR3 in DNA: TGTGCCACCAGCAGAGAAAGACCGGGCTACTATCAGCCCCAGCATTTT.